These T cell receptor beta chains were read from a single sample in a study of T cell changes during pregnancy in multiple sclerosis. This table comes from immunoSEQ multiplex PCR, and its TCRdb copy is limited to in-frame clones, with some not included. The table has 78,000 or so clones, roughly 94% seen once. The specimen comprised peripheral blood, sampled before pregnancy. The receptors originated from a female donor with multiple sclerosis, enrolled in a pregnancy study. The CDR3 runs from the conserved cysteine through the conserved F or W. The order of the fields is J gene, V gene, D gene, clone size, CDR3 length, CDR3 protein, CDR3 DNA. The D gene is left open where the match is weak. Clone size is stated in some rows and not others, as once, few, many or a class when expanded.

TRBJ2-2,TRBV7-7,TRBD1,-,15,CALRRTGENTGELFF,TGTGCACTTCGGCGGACAGGGGAGAACACCGGGGAGCTGTTTTTT
TRBJ2-3,TRBV5-4,-,-,15,CASSFGGASTDTQYF,TGTGCCAGCAGCTTTGGCGGGGCCAGCACAGATACGCAGTATTTT
TRBJ2-2,TRBV7-9,TRBD2,-,18,CASSSGLAGGPGTGELFF,TGTGCCAGCAGCTCAGGACTAGCGGGGGGGCCGGGCACCGGGGAGCTGTTTTTT
TRBJ1-1,TRBV28,-,-,12,CASRAPGSEAFF,TGTGCCAGCAGGGCTCCGGGGTCTGAAGCTTTCTTT
TRBJ2-3,TRBV30,TRBD1,-,15,CAWSVQGAYTDTQYF,TGTGCCTGGAGTGTACAGGGGGCTTACACAGATACGCAGTATTTT
TRBJ2-7,TRBV5-5,TRBD2,once,19,CASTPGRDRGTSGAYEQYF,TGTGCCAGCACCCCAGGGAGGGACAGGGGGACTAGCGGGGCTTACGAGCAGTACTTC
TRBJ2-5,TRBV6-5,TRBD2,-,13,CASSPAGGLTQYF,TGTGCCAGCAGTCCAGCGGGGGGCCTCACCCAGTACTTC
TRBJ2-7,TRBV15,-,once,11,CATSRDLEQYF,TGTGCCACCAGCAGAGATCTCGAGCAGTACTTC
TRBJ2-3,TRBV5-1,TRBD2,-,14,CASSSPGGTDTQYF,TGCGCCAGCAGCTCCCCCGGGGGGACAGATACGCAGTATTTT
TRBJ1-1,TRBV6-6,-,-,14,CASSLGQPNTEAFF,TGTGCCAGCAGTTTGGGGCAGCCGAACACTGAAGCTTTCTTT
TRBJ1-5,TRBV5-4,TRBD1,-,15,CASSSQPDRDQPQHF,TGTGCCAGCAGCTCCCAACCCGACAGGGATCAGCCCCAGCATTTT
TRBJ1-5,TRBV6-6,-,-,15,CASITSSGSNQPQHF,TGTGCCAGCATTACTTCATCTGGTAGCAATCAGCCCCAGCATTTT
TRBJ2-3,TRBV4-1,TRBD2,-,19,CASSQEPDSSGGPGYTQYF,TGCGCCAGCAGCCAAGAACCCGACTCTAGCGGGGGCCCAGGGTATACGCAGTATTTT
TRBJ2-7,TRBV30,TRBD1,-,15,CAGYHPGQGIYEQYF,TGTGCCGGGTATCATCCGGGACAGGGAATCTACGAGCAGTACTTC
TRBJ1-1,TRBV28,TRBD1,-,16,CASRTDYRGFNTEAFF,TGTGCCAGCAGGACGGACTACAGGGGGTTTAACACTGAAGCTTTCTTT
TRBJ1-4,TRBV2,TRBD1,once,16,CASSSQGSRVGEKLFF,TGTGCCAGCAGTTCACAGGGGAGTAGGGTTGGTGAAAAACTGTTTTTT
TRBJ2-3,TRBV19,TRBD1,-,15,CASPRDRVIADTQYF,TGTGCCAGTCCCCGGGACAGGGTTATCGCAGATACGCAGTATTTT
TRBJ1-3,TRBV2,-,few,13,CASTGESGNTIYF,TGTGCCAGCACCGGGGAATCTGGAAACACCATATATTTT
TRBJ1-5,TRBV5-1,TRBD1,-,15,CASSLGTGENQPQHF,TGCGCCAGCAGCTTAGGGACAGGAGAGAATCAGCCCCAGCATTTT
TRBJ1-3,TRBV19,TRBD1,-,15,CASSDTGGSRNTIYF,TGTGCCAGTAGTGATACAGGGGGCTCTCGGAACACCATATATTTT
TRBJ1-1,TRBV6-1,-,-,13,CASSPNYTKRAFF,TGTGCCAGCAGTCCCAATTACACGAAGCGAGCTTTCTTT
TRBJ2-7,TRBV7-3,-,-,14,CASSAQGGEYEQYF,TGTGCCAGCAGCGCACAGGGGGGGGAGTACGAGCAGTACTTC
TRBJ2-7,TRBV19,TRBD1,-,14,CASSAGQGSYEQYF,TGTGCCAGTAGTGCCGGACAGGGTTCCTACGAGCAGTACTTC
TRBJ2-5,TRBV5-5,-,-,15,CASSLGVGREETQYF,TGTGCCAGCAGCTTGGGGGTAGGCAGGGAAGAGACCCAGTACTTC
TRBJ1-2,TRBV11-2,TRBD1,-,14,CASSFGQGVYGYTF,TGTGCCAGCAGCTTCGGACAGGGGGTCTATGGCTACACCTTC
TRBJ1-4,TRBV29-1,-,-,14,CSVEQGSGNEKLFF,TGCAGCGTTGAACAGGGGTCGGGTAATGAAAAACTGTTTTTT
TRBJ1-1,TRBV7-8,-,-,13,CASSPSRGTEAFF,TGTGCCAGCAGCCCTTCGAGGGGGACTGAAGCTTTCTTT
TRBJ1-1,TRBV6-1,-,-,13,CASSEWTDAEAFF,TGTGCCAGCAGTGAATGGACAGACGCTGAAGCTTTCTTT
TRBJ2-7,TRBV6-5,-,-,14,CASSSPGFAYEQYF,TGTGCCAGCAGTTCCCCCGGGTTCGCCTACGAGCAGTACTTC
TRBJ1-4,TRBV7-2,-,-,14,CASSYDSRNEKLFF,TGTGCCAGCAGCTACGACAGCCGGAATGAAAAACTGTTTTTT
TRBJ1-2,TRBV6-5,-,-,11,CASRWGHGYTF,TGTGCCAGCAGATGGGGGCATGGCTACACCTTC
TRBJ1-5,TRBV6-1,TRBD1,-,18,CASSEDGTGVSGNQPQHF,TGTGCCAGCAGTGAAGATGGGACAGGGGTATCTGGCAATCAGCCCCAGCATTTT
TRBJ1-2,TRBV12-5,TRBD1,-,19,CASASPLSGTGGSPGGYTF,TGTGCTAGTGCCTCCCCTTTGTCCGGGACAGGGGGGTCCCCGGGAGGCTACACCTTC
TRBJ2-5,TRBV9,TRBD2,-,15,CASSVTSGGQETQYF,TGTGCCAGCAGCGTGACTAGCGGGGGTCAAGAGACCCAGTACTTC
TRBJ2-7,TRBV6-6,TRBD1,-,14,CASSYSRTGGEQYF,TGTGCCAGCAGTTACTCGAGGACAGGGGGGGAGCAGTACTTC
TRBJ1-1,TRBV29-1,-,-,13,CSGAGGREAEAFF,TGCAGCGGGGCTGGGGGGAGAGAGGCTGAAGCTTTCTTT
TRBJ2-7,TRBV6-5,TRBD1,-,15,CASSLRWTGDHEQYF,TGTGCCAGCAGTTTGCGCTGGACAGGGGACCACGAGCAGTACTTC
TRBJ2-3,TRBV5-4,TRBD2,once,15,CASSSGSGGFDTQYF,TGTGCCAGCAGCTCGGGAAGCGGGGGGTTCGATACGCAGTATTTT
TRBJ2-3,TRBV14,TRBD2,-,16,CASSQNLLASADTQYF,TGTGCCAGCAGCCAAAACTTACTAGCGTCCGCAGATACGCAGTATTTT
TRBJ2-1,TRBV11-2,TRBD2,-,15,CASSPSGLADNEQFF,TGTGCCAGCAGCCCGTCAGGACTAGCGGACAATGAGCAGTTCTTC
TRBJ1-2,TRBV30,-,-,14,CACHGTSNYYGYTF,TGTGCCTGTCACGGGACATCAAATTACTATGGCTACACCTTC
TRBJ2-7,TRBV30,TRBD1,once,15,CAWSPSTGIPYEQYF,TGTGCCTGGAGTCCATCGACAGGGATCCCCTACGAGCAGTACTTC
TRBJ1-1,TRBV5-1,TRBD1,-,15,CASSSDRGLRTEAFF,TGCGCCAGCAGCTCTGACAGGGGGCTTAGGACTGAAGCTTTCTTT
TRBJ1-1,TRBV5-4,-,-,15,CASRLDFTMNTEAFF,TGTGCCAGCAGACTGGACTTTACCATGAACACTGAAGCTTTCTTT
TRBJ1-2,TRBV30,TRBD1,-,11,CAWWGQYGYTF,TGTGCCTGGTGGGGACAGTATGGCTACACCTTC
TRBJ1-4,TRBV5-4,-,-,15,CASSLVGGGNEKLFF,TGTGCCAGCAGCTTGGTTGGTGGGGGGAATGAAAAACTGTTTTTT
TRBJ1-2,TRBV20-1,-,-,11,CSARGLDGYTF,TGCAGTGCTAGAGGGCTAGATGGCTACACCTTC
TRBJ1-2,TRBV13,-,-,14,CASSARNGNYGYTF,TGTGCCAGCAGCGCAAGAAACGGGAACTATGGCTACACCTTC